This note documents a single T cell receptor (beta chain) sequence. At one boundary the junction diverges from the germline segment, which might be a read error. This CDR3 spans 15 amino acids. Germline CDR1 reads SGHRS; CDR2 reads YFSETQ. The sample is drawn from a study of tumor-infiltrating lymphocytes in primary liver carcinoma. For each extraction, RNA and DNA were obtained together from about 21-30 mg of unsorted bulk tissue. None of the patients had received treatment, and all had chronic HBV infection. Researchers generated TCR beta cDNA from about 500 ng of total RNA, relying on a constant-region primer. Three rounds of nested multiplex PCR with slightly modified ARM-PCR produced TCR beta libraries. PCR rounds one and two used TRBV1-TRBV30 forward primers with a C-beta reverse primer for 10 cycles each. TCRdb reprocessed the multiplex PCR reads via MiXCR and lists one record per CDR3 protein. The sample shows some 30,000 distinct CDR3 sequences, 76% of them seen only once.

The material sequenced was liver tumor tissue from sampling region 5. Subset reported: tumor region T5, tumor centre. The chain combines TRBV5-1 with TRBJ1-4; D not certain. The receptor was derived from a middle-aged man with primary liver carcinoma and hepatitis B virus infection. In nucleotides, the CDR3 is TGCGCCAGCAGCTTCGACCAATCGGCTAATGAAAAACTGCTTTTT. Translation: CASSFDQSANEKLLF.